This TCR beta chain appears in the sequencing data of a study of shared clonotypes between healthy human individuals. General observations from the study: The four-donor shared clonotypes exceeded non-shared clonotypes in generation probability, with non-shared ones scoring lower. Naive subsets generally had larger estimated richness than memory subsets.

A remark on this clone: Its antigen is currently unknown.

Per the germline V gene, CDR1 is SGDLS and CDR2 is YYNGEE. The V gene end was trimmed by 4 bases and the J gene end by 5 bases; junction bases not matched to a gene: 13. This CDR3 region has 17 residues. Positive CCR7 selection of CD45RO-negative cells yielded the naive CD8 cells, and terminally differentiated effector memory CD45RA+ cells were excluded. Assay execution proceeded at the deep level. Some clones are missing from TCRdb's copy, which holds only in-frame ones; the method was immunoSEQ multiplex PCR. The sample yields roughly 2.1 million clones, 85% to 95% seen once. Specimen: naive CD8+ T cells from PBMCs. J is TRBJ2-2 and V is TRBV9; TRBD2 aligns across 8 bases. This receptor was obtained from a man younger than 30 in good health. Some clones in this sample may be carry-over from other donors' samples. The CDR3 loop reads CASSTRGREGRTGELFF. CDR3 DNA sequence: TGTGCCAGCAGCACAAGGGGACGGGAGGGCCGTACCGGGGAGCTGTTTTTT.